The 10 T cell receptor beta chains listed next were all sequenced from one sample in a study of cytomegalovirus exposure and HLA in healthy donors (dated by TCRdb to about 2017). Library method: the immunoSEQ multiplex PCR assay. For the multiplex PCR, a mixture combining 60 forward primers for TCR Vbeta segments and 13 reverse primers for TCR Jbeta segments was used. In TCRdb, the immuneACCESS table is reduced to in-frame sequences with V and J assigned. These tables do not hold every clone; where another copy was compared, an unresolved V gene accounts for under half, and the others remain unexplained. This sample lists just over 150,000 clones; roughly 80% were detected once. Jointly, the top ten make up around 2% of the sample. The specimen was PBMCs. The receptors originated from a young man in good health and CMV-seronegative.

This chain joins TRBV5-1 and TRBJ2-3; perhaps TRBD2 as D (6 bases). V dropped 0 bases and J dropped 4 bases, with 15 bases sitting between them. This CDR3 has 16 residues. From germline, CDR1 is SGHRS and CDR2 YFSETQ. The CDR3 region has the DNA TGCGCCAGCAGCTTGGTGGGCGGGGCCCTGGCAGATACGCAGTATTTT. Residues: CASSLVGGALADTQYF.

This chain joins TRBV29-1 and TRBJ1-2, with 10 positions matching TRBD1. CDR1 is SQVTM and CDR2 is ANQGSEA in the germline V gene. The CDR3 runs to 17 residues. The J segment lost 3 bases and the V segment lost 1 base, leaving 11 bases of the junction unmatched. The CDR3 DNA follows: TGCAGCGTTGAAGTGACAGGGGGCCCGATGGTCGACTATGGCTACACCTTC. This gives the protein CSVEVTGGPMVDYGYTF.

The V gene is TRBV5-6, the J gene TRBJ2-7; TRBD2 agrees at 10 bases. CDR3 length: 13 residues. V was clipped by 6 bases and J by 7 bases; unmatched bases: 7. CDR1 SGHDT and CDR2 YYEEEE come from the germline V gene. As DNA, the CDR3 is TGTGCCAGCACCAGCAGCGGGAGGGCTGAGCAGTACTTC. Translated: CASTSSGRAEQYF.

This sequence joins TRBV28 and TRBJ2-2; TRBD2 might be the D (6 bases). Germline V gene sequence: CDR1 MDHEN, CDR2 SYDVKM. The CDR3 has 19 amino acids. The V end was cut by 3 bases, the J end by 1 base, with 21 bases between. The CDR3 here is CASSFSFSGERGNTGELFF. The CDR3 nucleotides are TGTGCCAGCAGTTTTAGTTTCTCGGGGGAGCGCGGGAACACCGGGGAGCTGTTTTTT.

CDR3 DNA: TGTGCCAGCAGTTTATCCACCCGGGACAGCCAAATGAACACTGAAGCTTTCTTT. As protein: CASSLSTRDSQMNTEAFF. The chain has TRBV28 and TRBJ1-1, with 7 bases fitting TRBD1. Germline loops: CDR1 MDHEN, CDR2 SYDVKM. The CDR3 has 18 amino acids. Unmatched junction bases numbered 11, after V lost 1 base and J lost 0 bases. The whole variable domain, remainder taken from reference TRBV28 and TRBJ1-1, is DVKVTQSSRYLVKRTGEKVFLECVQDMDHENMFWYRQDPGLGLRLIYFSYDVKMKEKGDIPEGYSVSREKKERFSLILESASTNQTSMYLCASSLSTRDSQMNTEAFFGQGTRLTVV.

This clone was detected only a few times. The chain recombines TRBV6-6 with TRBJ2-3; the D is unclear. Germline CDR1 reads MNHNY; CDR2 reads SVGAGI (reference sequence). V lost 6 bases and J 8 bases, leaving 9 bases between the germline ends. The CDR3 sequence is 11 residues long. CDR3 DNA sequence: TGTGCCAGCAGGACCGCAGGTACGCAGTATTTT. It translates to CASRTAGTQYF.

The chain is built from TRBV28 and TRBJ2-7; maybe TRBD1 (8 bases). There are 14 residues in the CDR3. The V end lost 11 bases, the J end lost 6 bases, and 23 bases lay between the germline ends. Germline CDR1 and CDR2: MDHEN and SYDVKM. In nucleotides, the CDR3 is TGTGCCGGCCGAAGGAGGACAGGGAGGGGCGAGCAGTACTTC. As protein: CAGRRRTGRGEQYF.

V usage is TRBV19 and J usage is TRBJ1-1; a weak D match, TRBD1 (6 bases). V was cut by 6 bases and J by 4 bases, with 15 bases left in between. The germline V gene encodes CDR1 LNHDA and CDR2 SQIVND (reference sequence). The CDR3 sequence is 14 residues long. This chain's CDR3 is CASSQNRVPTEAFF. The CDR3, as DNA: TGTGCCAGTAGCCAGAACAGGGTCCCCACTGAAGCTTTCTTT.

The rearrangement uses TRBV30 and TRBJ2-7, with a possible D match to TRBD1 (5 bases). The CDR3 is made up of 15 amino acids. The ends were cut back, 2 bases at V and 3 bases at J, with 17 bases in the middle. Germline V lookup: CDR1 GTSNPN, CDR2 SVGIG (reference sequence). CDR3 sequence reads: CAWSKGGRVGYEQYF. As DNA, the CDR3 is TGTGCCTGGAGTAAAGGCGGCAGGGTCGGCTACGAGCAGTACTTC.

The chain recombines TRBV7-8 with TRBJ2-1; D is perhaps TRBD2 (6 bases). The CDR3 length is 16 residues. CDR1 is SGHVS and CDR2 is FQNEAQ in the germline V gene. The V end was cut by 2 bases, the J end by 0 bases, with 11 bases between. CDR3 sequence: CASSLPGVLSYNEQFF. The CDR3 DNA reads as TGTGCCAGCAGCTTACCGGGGGTCCTCTCCTACAATGAGCAGTTCTTC.